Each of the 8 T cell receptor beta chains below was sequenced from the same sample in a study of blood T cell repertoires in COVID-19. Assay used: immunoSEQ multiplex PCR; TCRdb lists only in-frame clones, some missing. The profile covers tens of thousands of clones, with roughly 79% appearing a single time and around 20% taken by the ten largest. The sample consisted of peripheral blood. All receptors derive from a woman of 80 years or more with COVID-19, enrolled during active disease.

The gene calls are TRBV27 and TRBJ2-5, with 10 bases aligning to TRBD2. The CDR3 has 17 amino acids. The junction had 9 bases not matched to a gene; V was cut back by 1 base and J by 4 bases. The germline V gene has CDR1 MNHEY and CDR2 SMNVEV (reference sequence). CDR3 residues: CASSLFPAGGTRETQYF. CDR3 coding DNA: TGTGCCAGCAGTTTATTTCCAGCGGGAGGGACGCGAGAGACCCAGTACTTC.

CDR3 nucleotide sequence: TGTGCCAGCAGCTCTGGGTGGCGGGAGAGATACAATGAGCAGTTCTTC. Protein: CASSSGWRERYNEQFF. The V and J genes are TRBV11-3 and TRBJ2-1; TRBD2 agrees at 7 bases. The germline gives CDR1 SGHNT, CDR2 YENEEA. This CDR3 region has 16 residues. The junction had 10 bases not matched to a gene; V was cut back by 4 bases and J by 4 bases.

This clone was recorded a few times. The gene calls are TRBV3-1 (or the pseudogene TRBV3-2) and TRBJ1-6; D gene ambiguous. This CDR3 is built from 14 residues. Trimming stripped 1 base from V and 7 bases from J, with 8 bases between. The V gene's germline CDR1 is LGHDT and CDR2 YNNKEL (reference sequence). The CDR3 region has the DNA TGTGCCAGCAGCCAAGGCTCCGGGAATTCACCCCTCCACTTT. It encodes CASSQGSGNSPLHF.

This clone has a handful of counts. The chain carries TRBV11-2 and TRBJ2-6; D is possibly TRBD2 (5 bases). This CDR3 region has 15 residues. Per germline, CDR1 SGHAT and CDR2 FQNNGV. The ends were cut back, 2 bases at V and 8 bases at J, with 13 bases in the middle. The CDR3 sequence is CASSLSYRETNVLTF. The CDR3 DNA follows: TGTGCCAGCAGCTTATCTTACCGGGAAACCAACGTCCTGACTTTC.

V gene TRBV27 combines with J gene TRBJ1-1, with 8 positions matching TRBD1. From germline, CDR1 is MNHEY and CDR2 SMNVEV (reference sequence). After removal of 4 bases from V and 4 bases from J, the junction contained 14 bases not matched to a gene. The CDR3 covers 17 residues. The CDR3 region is CASSSYHRTGLGTEAFF. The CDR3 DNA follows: TGTGCCAGCAGTTCTTATCACAGGACAGGGCTGGGCACTGAAGCTTTCTTT.

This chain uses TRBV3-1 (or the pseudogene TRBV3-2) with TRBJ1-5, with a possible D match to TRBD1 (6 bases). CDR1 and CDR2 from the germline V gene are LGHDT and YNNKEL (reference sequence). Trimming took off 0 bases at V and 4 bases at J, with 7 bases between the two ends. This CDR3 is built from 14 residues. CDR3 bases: TGTGCCAGCAGCCAAGAAGGGGGTAATCAGCCCCAGCATTTT. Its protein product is CASSQEGGNQPQHF.

In DNA form, the CDR3 reads TGTGCCAGCAGGGCAGGAAACAATCAGCCCCAGCATTTT. Translation gives CASRAGNNQPQHF. This sequence joins TRBV11-2 and TRBJ1-5; no clear D. Per germline, CDR1 SGHAT and CDR2 FQNNGV. The CDR3 has 13 residues. V lost 6 bases, J lost 3 bases, and 9 bases lay in between.

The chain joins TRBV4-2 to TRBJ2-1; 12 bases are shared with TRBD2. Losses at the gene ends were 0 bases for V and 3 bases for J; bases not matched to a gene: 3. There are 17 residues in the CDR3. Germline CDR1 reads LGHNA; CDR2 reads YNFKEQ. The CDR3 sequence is CASSQDGLAGIYNEQFF. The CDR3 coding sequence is TGTGCCAGCAGCCAAGATGGACTAGCGGGAATCTACAATGAGCAGTTCTTC.